What follows describes a single T cell receptor (beta chain). Antigen unknown. The sample belongs to a study of graft-versus-host responses after intestinal transplantation. Whole-study context: The recipients all started with anti-thymocyte globulin induction and then took tacrolimus and steroids for 3 to 4 years.

Tissue processing of the graft released intraepithelial and lamina propria lymphocytes from it. The V segment lost 4 bases and the J segment 6 bases; nucleotides outside the gene matches: 13. From germline, CDR1 is MDHEN and CDR2 SYDVKM. The CDR3 covers 16 residues. Data came from immunoSEQ multiplex PCR; TCRdb stores just in-frame clones and leaves some out. The repertoire holds about 30,000 clones, with around four fifths as singletons. Whole-study findings and limits: Some GvH clones appeared in ileal mucosa or blood before recipient bone marrow. Clonal ratios of graft-versus-host to host-versus-graft in allografts were high for patients exhibiting graft-donor T cell macrochimerism.

The chain employs TRBV28 and TRBJ2-3; 7 positions agree with TRBD1. The sequenced sample was ileum tissue, obtained 98 days after intestinal transplantation. This TCR was sampled from a human patient who received an intestinal transplant, so some T cells may come from the graft donor. The CDR3 spells CASSSFIGGGWDTQYF. CDR3 DNA: TGTGCCAGCAGTTCTTTTATAGGGGGCGGGTGGGATACGCAGTATTTT.